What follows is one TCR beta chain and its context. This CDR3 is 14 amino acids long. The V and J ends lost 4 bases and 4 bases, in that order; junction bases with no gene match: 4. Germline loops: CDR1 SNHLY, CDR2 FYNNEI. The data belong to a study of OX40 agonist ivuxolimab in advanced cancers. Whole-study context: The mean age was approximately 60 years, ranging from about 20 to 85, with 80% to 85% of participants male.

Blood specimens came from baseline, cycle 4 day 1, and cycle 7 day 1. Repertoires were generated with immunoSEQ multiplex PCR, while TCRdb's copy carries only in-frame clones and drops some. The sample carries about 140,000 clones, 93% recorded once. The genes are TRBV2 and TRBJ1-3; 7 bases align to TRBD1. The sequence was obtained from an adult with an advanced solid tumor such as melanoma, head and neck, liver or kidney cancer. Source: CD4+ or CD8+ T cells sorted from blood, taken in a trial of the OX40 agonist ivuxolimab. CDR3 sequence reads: CASSGQGSGNTIYF. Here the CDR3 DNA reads TGTGCCAGCAGTGGACAGGGTTCAGGAAACACCATATATTTT.